This T cell receptor (beta chain) was sequenced during a study of identical twins. Every one of the donors was a healthy Caucasian. A single record per CDR3 protein comes from TCRdb applying MiXCR to the 5' RACE reads. The repertoire includes 350,000 to 450,000 distinct CDR3 sequences, under 20% of them detected once, and 10% to 15% sits in the top ten. This clonotype showed up many times. The antigen is unknown. The V end was cut by 5 bases, the J end by 4 bases, with 12 bases between. The CDR3 spans 13 residues. From germline, CDR1 is LNHDA and CDR2 SQIVND (reference sequence). Overall study results and limits: Findings depended on cross-sectional statistics rather than tracking the same donors. Memory repertoires lacked the insertion deficit that abundant cord blood beta clonotypes showed.

Sequenced: naive T cells sorted from blood. The genes are TRBV19 and TRBJ2-7; the D is unclear. This TCR was recovered from a man aged 45-60 years in good health. CDR3 nucleotide sequence: TGTGCCAGTAGTGTGGGCCCAGGTTACGAGCAGTACTTC. It codes for CASSVGPGYEQYF.